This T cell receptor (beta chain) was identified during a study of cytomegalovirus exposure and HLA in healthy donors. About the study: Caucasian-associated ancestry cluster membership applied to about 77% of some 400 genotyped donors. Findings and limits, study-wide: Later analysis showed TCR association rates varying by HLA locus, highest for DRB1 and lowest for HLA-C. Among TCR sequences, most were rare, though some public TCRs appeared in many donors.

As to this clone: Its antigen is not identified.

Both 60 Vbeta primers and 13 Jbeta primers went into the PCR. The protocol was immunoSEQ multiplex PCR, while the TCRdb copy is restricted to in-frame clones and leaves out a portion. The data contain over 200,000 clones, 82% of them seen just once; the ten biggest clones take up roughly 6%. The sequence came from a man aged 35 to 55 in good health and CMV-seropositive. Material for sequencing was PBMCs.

This CDR3 reads CASRFGTGGTEAFF. In DNA form, the CDR3 reads TGTGCCAGCAGATTCGGGACAGGGGGCACTGAAGCTTTCTTT. V is TRBV6-6 and J is TRBJ1-1, with 11 positions matching TRBD1. The CDR3 sequence is 14 residues long. Losses at the gene ends were 6 bases for V and 4 bases for J; bases not matched to a gene: 4. Germline values: CDR1 MNHNY, CDR2 SVGAGI (reference sequence).